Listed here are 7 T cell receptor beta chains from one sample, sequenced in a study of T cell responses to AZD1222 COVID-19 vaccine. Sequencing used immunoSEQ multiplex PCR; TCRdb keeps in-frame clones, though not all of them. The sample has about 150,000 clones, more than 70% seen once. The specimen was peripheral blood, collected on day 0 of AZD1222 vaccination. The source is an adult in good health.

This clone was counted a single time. CDR3 DNA sequence: TGTGCCAGCAGCACAGGGCGACTAGCGAGGGTCGAGCAGTTCTTC. Translating it yields CASSTGRLARVEQFF. This rearrangement joins TRBV9 to TRBJ2-1; 8 nucleotides line up with TRBD2. The CDR3 spans 15 residues. V trimming: 4 bases; J trimming: 10 bases; junction bases outside the gene matches: 13. Germline V lookup: CDR1 SGDLS, CDR2 YYNGEE.

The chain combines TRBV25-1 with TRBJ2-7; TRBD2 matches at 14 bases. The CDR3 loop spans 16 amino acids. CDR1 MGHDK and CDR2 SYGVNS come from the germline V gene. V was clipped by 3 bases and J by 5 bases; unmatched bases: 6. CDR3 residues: CASSDSGLAGVHEQYF. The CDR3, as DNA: TGTGCCAGCAGTGACTCGGGACTAGCGGGAGTCCACGAGCAGTACTTC.

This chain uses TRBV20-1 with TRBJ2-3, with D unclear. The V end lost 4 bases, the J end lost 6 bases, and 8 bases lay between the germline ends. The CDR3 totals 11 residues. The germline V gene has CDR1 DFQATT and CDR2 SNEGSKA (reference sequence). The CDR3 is CSATPGDTQYF. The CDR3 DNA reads TGCAGTGCTACTCCTGGGGATACGCAGTATTTT.

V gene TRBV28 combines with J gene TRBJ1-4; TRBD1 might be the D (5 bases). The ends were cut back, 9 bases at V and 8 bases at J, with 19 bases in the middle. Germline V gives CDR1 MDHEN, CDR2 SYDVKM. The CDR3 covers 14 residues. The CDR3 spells CASHEGAANEKLFF. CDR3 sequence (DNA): TGTGCCAGTCACGAAGGGGCGGCCAACGAAAAACTGTTTTTT.

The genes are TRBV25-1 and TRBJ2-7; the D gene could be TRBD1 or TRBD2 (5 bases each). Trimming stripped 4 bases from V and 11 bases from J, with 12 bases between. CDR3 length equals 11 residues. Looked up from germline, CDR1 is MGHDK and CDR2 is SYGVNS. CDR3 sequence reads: CASSGGARKYF. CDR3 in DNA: TGTGCCAGCAGTGGAGGGGCCCGAAAGTACTTC.

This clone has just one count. CDR3 loop: CASSIQGFNEKLFF. Here the CDR3 DNA reads TGTGCCAGTAGTATACAAGGGTTTAATGAAAAACTGTTTTTT. The chain is built from TRBV19 and TRBJ1-4; no firm D call. Per the germline V gene, CDR1 is LNHDA and CDR2 is SQIVND (reference sequence). V gave up 2 bases and J gave up 4 bases, with 8 bases separating them. The CDR3 contains 14 residues.

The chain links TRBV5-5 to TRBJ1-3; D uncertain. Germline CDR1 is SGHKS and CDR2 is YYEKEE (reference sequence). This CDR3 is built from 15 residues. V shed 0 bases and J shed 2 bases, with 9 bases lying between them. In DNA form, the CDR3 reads TGTGCCAGCAGCTTGGGTTCGGGGACTGGAAACACCATATATTTT. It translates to CASSLGSGTGNTIYF. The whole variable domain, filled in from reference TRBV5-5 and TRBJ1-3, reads DAGVTQSPTHLIKTRGQQVTLRCSPISGHKSVSWYQQVLGQGPQFIFQYYEKEERGRGNFPDRFSARQFPNYSSELNVNALLLGDSALYLCASSLGSGTGNTIYFGEGSWLTVV.